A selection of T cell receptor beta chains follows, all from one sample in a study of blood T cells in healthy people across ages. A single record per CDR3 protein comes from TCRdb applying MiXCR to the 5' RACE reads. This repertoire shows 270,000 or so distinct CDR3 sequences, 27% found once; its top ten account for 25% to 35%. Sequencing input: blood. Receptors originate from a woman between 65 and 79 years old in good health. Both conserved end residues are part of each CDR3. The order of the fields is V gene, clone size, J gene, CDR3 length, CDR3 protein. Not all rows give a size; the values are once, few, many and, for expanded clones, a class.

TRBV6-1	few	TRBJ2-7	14	CASRGVGRTYEQYF
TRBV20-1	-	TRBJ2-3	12	CSGGGGTDTQYF
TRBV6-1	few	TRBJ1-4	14	CASSSLGNNERLFF
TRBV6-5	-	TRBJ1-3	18	CASSPIKQSLGSGNTIYF
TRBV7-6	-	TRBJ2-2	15	CASSLVQGGTGELFF
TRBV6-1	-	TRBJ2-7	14	CASSARQGGSEQYF
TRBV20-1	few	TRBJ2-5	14	CSATTGGRQETQYF
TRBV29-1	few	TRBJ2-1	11	CSVENSNEQFF
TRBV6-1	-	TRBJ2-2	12	CASSGETGELFF
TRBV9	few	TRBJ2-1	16	CASSVGGLALYNEQFF
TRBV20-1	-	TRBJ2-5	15	CSALGTSGIQETQYF
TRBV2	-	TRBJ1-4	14	CASSASGFGEKLFF
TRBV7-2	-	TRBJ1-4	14	CASSLGGQNEKLFF
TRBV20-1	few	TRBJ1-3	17	CSALRRRDGGSGNTIYF
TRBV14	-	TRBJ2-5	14	CAGSQLGAQETQYF
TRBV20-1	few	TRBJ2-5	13	CSAPKRGQETQYF
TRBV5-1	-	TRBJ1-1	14	CAGSSRGPNTEAFF
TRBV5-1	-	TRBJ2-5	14	CASSRGGRGETQYF
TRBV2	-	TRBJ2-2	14	CASSVFRNTGELFF
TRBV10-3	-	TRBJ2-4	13	CAIRPGGQNIQYF
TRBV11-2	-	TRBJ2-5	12	CASSSKGHKQYF
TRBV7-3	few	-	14	CASSSGGGMNEQFF
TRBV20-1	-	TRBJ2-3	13	CSARDLSTDTQYF
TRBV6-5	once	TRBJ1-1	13	CASSRGQGREAFF
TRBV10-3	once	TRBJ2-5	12	CAISGPQETQYF
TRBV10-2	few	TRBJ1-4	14	CASNQGQTNEKLFF
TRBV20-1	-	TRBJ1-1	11	CSARQGYEAFF
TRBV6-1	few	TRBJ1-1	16	CASSLSRGSKGTEAFF
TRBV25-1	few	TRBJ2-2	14	CASGTGSNTGELFF
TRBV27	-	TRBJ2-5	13	CASSRVPGETQYF
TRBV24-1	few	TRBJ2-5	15	CATSSKAGGKETQYF